Shown below are 5 T cell receptor beta chains from a single sample sequenced in a study of CD8 T cells in ankylosing spondylitis. TCRdb used MiXCR to reprocess the 5' RACE reads, holding one entry per CDR3 protein. The sample lists a few hundred thousand distinct CDR3 sequences, around 20% seen once, with about an eighth in the top ten. Sample: blood, either unsorted or a sorted T cell fraction (not recorded which). Receptors were obtained from a male donor with ankylosing spondylitis or in good health (not recorded which).

The sample holds a few counts of this clonotype. The genes are TRBV29-1 and TRBJ2-1; D call uncertain. V shed 0 bases and J shed 8 bases, with 14 bases lying between them. Germline V gene lookup returns CDR1 SQVTM and CDR2 ANQGSEA. The CDR3 is made up of 14 amino acids. The CDR3 DNA reads as TGCAGCGTTGAAGATCGGACGACCATCGATGAGCAGTTCTTC. Residues: CSVEDRTTIDEQFF.

V and J are TRBV4-2 and TRBJ2-7; the D gene could be TRBD1 or TRBD2 (7 bases each). The length of the CDR3 is 16 residues. Germline V gene lookup returns CDR1 LGHNA and CDR2 YNFKEQ. V lost 4 bases to trimming and J lost 2 bases, with 18 bases between them. DNA of the CDR3: TGTGCCAGCAGCCCTAATGCCAGGGGGGGAGCCTACGAGCAGTACTTC. This codes for CASSPNARGGAYEQYF.

This clonotype came up a few times. The chain joins TRBV6-5 to TRBJ2-7; D gene ambiguous. Trimming stripped 2 bases from V and 3 bases from J, with 8 bases between. The CDR3 runs 13 residues. Germline V gene sequence: CDR1 MNHEY, CDR2 SVGAGI. In DNA form, the CDR3 reads TGTGCCAGCAGTTACGGGAACGGCTACGAGCAGTACTTC. Protein: CASSYGNGYEQYF.

This sequence joins TRBV10-2 and TRBJ2-5; D unclear. The CDR3 spans 14 residues. Between the trimmed V and J ends, which lost 5 bases and 0 bases, there was a span of 10 bases. The germline gives CDR1 WSHSY, CDR2 SAAADI. The CDR3 nucleotides are TGCGCCAGCAGTAAACTAAGGGACCAAGAGACCCAGTACTTC. Residues: CASSKLRDQETQYF.

This clonotype turned up a few times. V and J are TRBV20-1 and TRBJ2-7, with TRBD1 matching 8 bases. The junction had 3 bases not matched to a gene; V was cut back by 5 bases and J by 0 bases. CDR1 is DFQATT, CDR2 SNEGSKA, per germline (reference sequence). The CDR3 spans 13 residues. The CDR3 DNA sequence: TGCAGTGCTTTGACAGGGGCCTCCTACGAGCAGTACTTC. Its protein is CSALTGASYEQYF.